These T cell receptor beta chains were read from a single sample in a study of cytomegalovirus exposure and HLA in healthy donors. TCRdb's copy holds only in-frame clones and misses some; the assay was immunoSEQ multiplex PCR. The sample lists approximately 180,000 clones; approximately 80% were seen once. The sequenced sample consisted of PBMCs. The receptor set was obtained from a man aged 18 to 30 in good health and CMV-seronegative. The CDR3 runs from the conserved cysteine through the conserved F or W. The order of the fields is CDR3 DNA, CDR3 protein, D gene, clone size, J gene, CDR3 length, V gene. The D gene is left open where the match is weak. Some rows have no size entry. The others give once, few or many, or a class for an expanded clone.

TGTGCCAGCAGCGAGAGGGACAGGGTGTACGAGCAGTACTTC | CASSERDRVYEQYF | TRBD1 | NA | TRBJ2-7 | 14 | TRBV9
TGTGCCAGCAGCCCGGGACATCAGAGCGAGCAGTACTTC | CASSPGHQSEQYF | NA | NA | TRBJ2-7 | 13 | TRBV7-3
TGCGCCAGCAGCTTGGGCAACAGGGGAGGAACCGGGGAGCTGTTTTTT | CASSLGNRGGTGELFF | NA | NA | TRBJ2-2 | 16 | TRBV5-1
TGTGCCATCAGTGGGGGGGACGGGGCAGTCCCCGACACCGGGGAGCTGTTTTTT | CAISGGDGAVPDTGELFF | NA | NA | TRBJ2-2 | 18 | TRBV10-3
TGTGCCAGCAGTTTAGGCAGGCTGAACACTGAAGCTTTCTTT | CASSLGRLNTEAFF | NA | NA | TRBJ1-1 | 14 | TRBV27
TGTGCCAGTAGACTAGCGGGAGGCATACACACAGATACGCAGTATTTT | CASRLAGGIHTDTQYF | TRBD2 | once | TRBJ2-3 | 16 | TRBV5-8
TGCGCCAGCAGCCAAGACGGTGGAGCGGCCCCGTTCCCCGGGGAGCTGTTTTTT | CASSQDGGAAPFPGELFF | NA | once | TRBJ2-2 | 18 | TRBV4-1
TGCGCCAGCGTTCAGGGTTATAGCAATCAGCCCCAGCATTTT | CASVQGYSNQPQHF | NA | NA | TRBJ1-5 | 14 | TRBV10-1
TGTGCCAGCAGTACCCTACAGGGGTTGAATGAGCAGTTCTTC | CASSTLQGLNEQFF | TRBD1 | NA | TRBJ2-1 | 14 | TRBV27
TGTGCCAGCAGCCAGGGACAGGGTCTAGGGACCCAGTACTTC | CASSQGQGLGTQYF | TRBD1 | NA | TRBJ2-5 | 14 | TRBV7-9
TGTGCCAGCAGCTTAGGGTCAGGATACGAGCAGTTCTTC | CASSLGSGYEQFF | NA | NA | TRBJ2-1 | 13 | TRBV11-2
TGTGCCAGCAGTTACGGGGGGGCACCGGGGAACATTCAGTACTTC | CASSYGGAPGNIQYF | TRBD2 | few | TRBJ2-4 | 15 | TRBV5-6
TGCAGCGCCACCGGGACTAGCCTTATGAGCTCCTACAATGAGCAGTTCTTC | CSATGTSLMSSYNEQFF | TRBD2 | NA | TRBJ2-1 | 17 | TRBV29-1
TGTGCCAGCAGTCCTGGACTAGCGGGTAGGAAGACAGATACGCAGTATTTT | CASSPGLAGRKTDTQYF | TRBD2 | once | TRBJ2-3 | 17 | TRBV2
TGCGCCAGCAGCCCCCTCGGGACACTCTCCTACGAGCAGTACTTC | CASSPLGTLSYEQYF | NA | NA | TRBJ2-7 | 15 | TRBV5-1
TGTGCCTGGGCACTTCCGGGACTAGGTAGTCAGCCCCAGCATTTT | CAWALPGLGSQPQHF | NA | NA | TRBJ1-5 | 15 | TRBV30
TGTGCCAGCAGCGTGGCAGCGGACCGAATTACCTACGAGCAGTACTTC | CASSVAADRITYEQYF | NA | NA | TRBJ2-7 | 16 | TRBV9
TGTGCCAGCACCCTAGACAGGGCTGGGGACACTGAAGCTTTCTTT | CASTLDRAGDTEAFF | TRBD1 | NA | TRBJ1-1 | 15 | TRBV6-5
TGCGCCAGCAATTTTAGCGGGAGGTCCGAGCAGTACTTC | CASNFSGRSEQYF | TRBD2 | NA | TRBJ2-7 | 13 | TRBV23-1
TGCAGCGTTTCCGACACTGAAGCTTTCTTT | CSVSDTEAFF | NA | NA | TRBJ1-1 | 10 | TRBV29-1
TGTGCCAGCAGCAGGGATTCAAGCTCCTACGAGCAGTACTTC | CASSRDSSSYEQYF | NA | once | TRBJ2-7 | 14 | TRBV6-4
TGTGCCAGTGGGAGTTTGGTATCCCAGTACTTC | CASGSLVSQYF | NA | NA | TRBJ2-5 | 11 | TRBV27
TGTGCCTGGATCCCCAGGGGGGTGGAGGCCTCGATAAGGGGCTACACCTTC | CAWIPRGVEASIRGYTF | TRBD1 | NA | TRBJ1-2 | 17 | TRBV30
TGTGCCAGCAGGAACAAACTGGGTGAGGGTAGCCATCAGCCCCAGCATTTT | CASRNKLGEGSHQPQHF | NA | NA | TRBJ1-5 | 17 | TRBV28
TGTGCCAGCAGTGACCCCGCGCGGGATGGAGATAAAAAACTGTTTTTT | CASSDPARDGDKKLFF | NA | NA | TRBJ1-4 | 16 | TRBV27
TGCGCCAGCAGCCAAGATCTAGTAGCGGAGACCCAGTACTTC | CASSQDLVAETQYF | NA | NA | TRBJ2-5 | 14 | TRBV4-3
TGTGCCTGGAGTAAAGACAGGACAAGCTCCTATAATTCACCCCTCCACTTT | CAWSKDRTSSYNSPLHF | NA | few | TRBJ1-6 | 17 | TRBV30
TGTGCCAGCAGTTACCGGGGGGCCCCAGGTGGTGGCTACACCTTC | CASSYRGAPGGGYTF | NA | NA | TRBJ1-2 | 15 | TRBV6-6
TGTGCCAGCAGCCAAGGCGGGAGCGGGTACAATGAGCAGTTCTTC | CASSQGGSGYNEQFF | TRBD2 | once | TRBJ2-1 | 15 | TRBV4-2
TGCGCCAGCAGTTACCCAGGGGGTTCCGGGGAGCTGTTTTTT | CASSYPGGSGELFF | TRBD1 | NA | TRBJ2-2 | 14 | TRBV4-1
TGTGCCAGCAGGGGAGACAGGGGGCAAGGAAACACCATATATTTT | CASRGDRGQGNTIYF | TRBD1 | NA | TRBJ1-3 | 15 | TRBV2
TGTGCCAGCAGCTTGATCTCTCGCTACGAGCAGTACTTC | CASSLISRYEQYF | NA | once | TRBJ2-7 | 13 | TRBV5-8
TGCGCCAGCAGTGACAAGAGTGGCTACGAGCAGTACTTC | CASSDKSGYEQYF | NA | NA | TRBJ2-7 | 13 | TRBV25-1
TGCGCCAGCAGCGGGGGGACAGGGAGTCTTAACACTGAAGCTTTCTTT | CASSGGTGSLNTEAFF | TRBD1 | NA | TRBJ1-1 | 16 | TRBV10-1
TGTGCCAGCAGCTACCTCCCCGGGACAGGCGACAATGAGCAGTTCTTC | CASSYLPGTGDNEQFF | TRBD1 | few | TRBJ2-1 | 16 | TRBV5-6
TGTGCCAGCAGCTACACAGAGACGGCTAATGAAAAACTGTTTTTT | CASSYTETANEKLFF | NA | NA | TRBJ1-4 | 15 | TRBV7-9
TGCGCCAGCAGCCAACCGGGACAGAGAGAGACCCAGTACTTC | CASSQPGQRETQYF | TRBD1 | NA | TRBJ2-5 | 14 | TRBV4-1